Given below is one TCR beta chain in context. This entry belongs to a study of blood T cell repertoires in COVID-19. The germline V and J ends were trimmed by 8 bases and 0 bases, with 10 bases remaining between them. The CDR3 is 14 amino acids. From germline, CDR1 is ENHRY and CDR2 SYGVKD. Data came from immunoSEQ multiplex PCR; TCRdb stores just in-frame clones and leaves some out. Of around 130,000 clones in the sample, approximately 85% were seen once. The TCR sequence derives from a human donor in a cohort sampled during active COVID-19. The J gene is TRBJ2-2, the V gene TRBV10-3; no clear D gene. The specimen was peripheral blood. This CDR3 is CAIVGVPNTGELFF. The CDR3, as DNA: TGTGCCATCGTCGGAGTCCCGAACACCGGGGAGCTGTTTTTT.